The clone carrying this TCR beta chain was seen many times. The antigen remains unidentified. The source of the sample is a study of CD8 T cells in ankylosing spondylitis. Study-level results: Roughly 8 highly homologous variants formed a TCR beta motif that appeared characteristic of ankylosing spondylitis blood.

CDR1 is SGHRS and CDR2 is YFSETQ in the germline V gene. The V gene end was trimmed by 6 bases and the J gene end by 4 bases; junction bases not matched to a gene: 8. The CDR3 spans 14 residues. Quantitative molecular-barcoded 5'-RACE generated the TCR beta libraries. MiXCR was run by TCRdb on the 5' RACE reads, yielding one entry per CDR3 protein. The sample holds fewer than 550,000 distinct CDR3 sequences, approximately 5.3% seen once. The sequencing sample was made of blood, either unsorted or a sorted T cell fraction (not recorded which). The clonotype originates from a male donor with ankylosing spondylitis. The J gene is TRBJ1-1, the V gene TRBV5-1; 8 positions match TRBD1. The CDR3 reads CASTGQGSVTEAFF. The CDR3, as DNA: TGCGCCAGCACCGGACAGGGATCGGTCACTGAAGCTTTCTTT.